The 15 T cell receptor beta chains below were found in one sample sequenced in a study of vaccination and CD4 T cells after COVID-19. Oncomine TCR Beta short-read sequencing was applied to DNA from cultured CD4+ T cells. TCRdb analysed the PCR reads with MiXCR anew, one entry per CDR3 protein. The profile shows some 10,000 distinct CDR3 sequences, roughly 28% of them singletons. Their specific antigens are unknown. The sample's treatment: roughly nine-day PBMC culture with coronavirus spike peptide pools or control peptides (ViraFEST assay). Sequenced: CD4+ T cells from blood, cultured in vitro. The receptors come from a human donor who had recovered from COVID-19.

This sequence joins TRBV7-2 and TRBJ1-1; tentatively, D is TRBD1 (5 bases). The germline V gene encodes CDR1 SGHTA and CDR2 FQGNSA. The ends were cut back, 3 bases at V and 4 bases at J, with 12 bases in the middle. The CDR3 has 14 amino acids. CDR3 coding DNA: TGTGCCAGCAGCTTGATGCAGGGAGGCACTGAAGCTTTCTTT. Translation gives CASSLMQGGTEAFF.

The table lists this clonotype with a few counts. This chain joins TRBV7-2 and TRBJ2-1; D is uncertain. CDR3 size: 16 residues. Looked up from germline, CDR1 is SGHTA and CDR2 is FQGNSA. Trimming took 1 base from V and 6 from J, leaving 16 bases between them. CDR3 DNA: TGTGCCAGCAGCTTAGTGGGCGGTCAGTGGGGCAATGAGCAGTTCTTC. This translates into CASSLVGGQWGNEQFF.

V is TRBV10-3 and J is TRBJ1-2; 7 bases agree with TRBD1. Trimming removed 6 bases from V and 14 bases from J; junction bases left unmatched: 12. This CDR3 is 12 amino acids long. The germline CDR1 and CDR2 sequences are ENHRY and SYGVKD. CDR3 sequence (DNA): TGTGCCATCAGGGGGACAGCCCCTAAGAAAACCTTC. Amino acid sequence: CAIRGTAPKKTF.

This sequence joins TRBV7-2 and TRBJ2-7; 8 bases line up with TRBD2. This CDR3 has 15 residues. Germline V CDR1 and CDR2: SGHTA, FQGNSA. V gave up 0 bases and J gave up 2 bases; unmatched junction bases: 3. In DNA, the CDR3 is TGTGCCAGCAGCTTAGCGCTCGGGGGGGCCTACGAGCAGTACTTC. This encodes CASSLALGGAYEQYF.

The V call is TRBV6-1, the J call TRBJ2-5; 13 bases match TRBD2. The CDR3 covers 16 residues. V lost 2 bases, J lost 4 bases, and 4 bases stayed unmatched. From germline, CDR1 is MNHNS and CDR2 SASEGT. The CDR3 DNA reads TGTGCCAGCAGTGAAAGACTAGCGGGAGGAGGAGAGACCCAGTACTTC. Translation: CASSERLAGGGETQYF.

In its sample, this clonotype was seen a few times. This chain joins TRBV6-2 or TRBV6-3 and TRBJ2-7, with 7 bases matching TRBD1. This CDR3 contains 13 residues. CDR1 is MNHEY, CDR2 SVGEGT, per germline. J lost 2 bases, V lost 5 bases, and 3 bases had no gene match. CDR3 residues: CASSRDSAYEQYF. The CDR3 DNA sequence: TGTGCCAGCAGTCGGGACAGCGCCTACGAGCAGTACTTC.

The chain joins TRBV20-1 to TRBJ1-2; 7 bases align to TRBD1. CDR3 length: 12 residues. V shed 3 bases and J 4 bases; nucleotides not matched to a gene: 2. Looked up from germline, CDR1 is DFQATT and CDR2 is SNEGSKA (reference sequence). The CDR3 DNA is TGCAGTGCTAGTAGGGGGCCCTATGGCTACACCTTC. Its protein is CSASRGPYGYTF.

This clonotype was counted only a few times. The chain combines TRBV7-2 with TRBJ2-7; D gene ambiguous. Trimming shortened V by 6 bases and J by 1 base, and 10 bases separated the two germline ends. Germline V CDR1 and CDR2: SGHTA, FQGNSA. CDR3 length: 13 residues. The CDR3, as DNA: TGTGCCAGCAGTTCCCGGGCTTCCTACGAGCAGTACTTC. Residues: CASSSRASYEQYF.

This clonotype was seen a few times. The chain links TRBV20-1 to TRBJ2-7, with 9 bases fitting TRBD2. The germline V gene encodes CDR1 DFQATT and CDR2 SNEGSKA (reference sequence). This CDR3 spans 14 amino acids. V was pared by 2 bases and J by 7 bases, with 9 bases of the junction left unmatched. The DNA of the CDR3 is TGCAGTGCTAGATCGTTAGCGGGGGTTGGGGAGCAGTACTTC. Amino acids: CSARSLAGVGEQYF.

In its sample, this clonotype is medium-sized (0.01 to 0.1%). The chain couples TRBV27 to TRBJ1-5; TRBD1 matches at 7 bases. V was clipped by 5 bases and J by 7 bases; unmatched bases: 8. The length of the CDR3 is 14 residues. Germline V lookup: CDR1 MNHEY, CDR2 SMNVEV (reference sequence). CDR3 sequence (DNA): TGTGCCAGCAGTCCAACAGGGGTTGGGCAGCCCCAGCATTTT. Translated: CASSPTGVGQPQHF.

This clonotype turned up a few times. The V and J genes are TRBV20-1 and TRBJ1-1; the match to TRBD1 covers 7 bases. Trimming cost V 1 base and J 1 base; bases outside gene matches: 9. Germline CDR1 and CDR2: DFQATT and SNEGSKA (reference sequence). The CDR3 runs 16 residues. CDR3 sequence reads: CSARVRGGKANTEAFF. DNA of the CDR3: TGCAGTGCTAGAGTCAGAGGGGGCAAGGCGAACACTGAAGCTTTCTTT.

This clonotype was observed a handful of times. CDR3 in DNA: TGCGCCAGCAGCCAACAGAGAGGGAACTATGGCTACACCTTC. Its protein product is CASSQQRGNYGYTF. The J gene is TRBJ1-2, the V gene TRBV4-3; D remains ambiguous. CDR1 is LGHNA and CDR2 is YSLEER in the germline V gene. The CDR3 has 14 amino acids. Trimming took off 2 bases at V and 2 bases at J, with 9 bases between the two ends.

This clonotype occurred a few times. CDR3 DNA: TGCAGTGCTGGGGGGACAGATGGTCACGAGCAGTACTTC. As protein: CSAGGTDGHEQYF. The rearrangement uses TRBV20-1 and TRBJ2-7, with a weak D call TRBD1 (7 bases). Trimming took 5 bases from V and 5 from J, leaving 16 bases between them. CDR1 and CDR2 (germline): DFQATT, SNEGSKA (reference sequence). CDR3 length equals 13 residues.

V and J are TRBV6-1 and TRBJ1-1; no clear D gene. The CDR3 spans 13 residues. V lost 2 bases and J 3 bases, leaving 7 bases between the germline ends. The germline V gene has CDR1 MNHNS and CDR2 SASEGT. This CDR3 reads CASSEQLHTEAFF. Written as DNA, the CDR3 is TGTGCCAGCAGTGAACAGCTACACACTGAAGCTTTCTTT.

This clonotype has just a few counts. The rearrangement links TRBV7-6 to TRBJ2-1; D not resolved. Per germline, CDR1 SGHVS and CDR2 FNYEAQ. Trimming removed 9 bases from V and 7 bases from J, with 16 bases in between. The CDR3 is made up of 13 amino acids. CDR3 nucleotides: TGTGCCAGTACGGTGGGGAAGGGAAATGAGCAGTTCTTC. Amino acids: CASTVGKGNEQFF.